This T cell receptor beta chain was sequenced for a study of T-cell memory formation after mild COVID-19. Overall study context: TCR clusters showed largely donor specificity. Overall study results and limits: What remained unconfirmed was the SARS-CoV-2 specificity of second-wave clones peaking on day 37. Within pre-infection memory, some responding clones were found, suggesting cross-reactive memory joined.

The CDR3 consists of 14 residues. Between the trimmed V and J ends, which lost 6 bases and 10 bases, there was a span of 19 bases. CDR1 and CDR2 (germline): MGHRA, YSYEKL. TCRdb called the 5' RACE reads again in MiXCR, with one record for every CDR3 protein. Here the sample spans fewer than 650,000 distinct CDR3 sequences, about a fifth being singletons. Note on this clonotype: Its cognate antigen is unknown.

The gene calls are TRBV4-1 and TRBJ2-1; the D gene is possibly TRBD1 (6 bases). The clonotype was recovered from an adult woman who had mild COVID-19 (a few samples of this study predate the infection). Cell type and time point are not known. Sequencing input: PBMCs or a T cell subset sorted from them (not recorded which). The CDR3 DNA reads as TGCGCCAGCAGTTTGCGGGCACCAGGGGTCGAGCAGTTCTTC. Its protein is CASSLRAPGVEQFF.